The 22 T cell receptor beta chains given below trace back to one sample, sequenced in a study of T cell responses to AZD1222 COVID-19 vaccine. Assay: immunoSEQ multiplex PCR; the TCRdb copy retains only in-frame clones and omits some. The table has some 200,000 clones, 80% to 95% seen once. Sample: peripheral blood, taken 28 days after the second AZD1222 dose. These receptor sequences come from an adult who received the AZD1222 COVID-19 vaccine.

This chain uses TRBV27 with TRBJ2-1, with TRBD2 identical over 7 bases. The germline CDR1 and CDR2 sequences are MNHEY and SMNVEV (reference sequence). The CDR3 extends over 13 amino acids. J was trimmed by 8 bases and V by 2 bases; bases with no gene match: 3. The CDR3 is CASSLSGVDEQFF. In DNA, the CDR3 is TGTGCCAGCAGTTTAAGCGGGGTGGATGAGCAGTTCTTC.

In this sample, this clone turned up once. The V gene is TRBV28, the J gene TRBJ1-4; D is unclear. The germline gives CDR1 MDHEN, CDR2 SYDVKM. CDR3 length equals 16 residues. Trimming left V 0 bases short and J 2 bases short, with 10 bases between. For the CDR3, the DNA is TGTGCCAGCAGTTTATGGTCGGCATCCACTAATGAAAAACTGTTTTTT. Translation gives CASSLWSASTNEKLFF.

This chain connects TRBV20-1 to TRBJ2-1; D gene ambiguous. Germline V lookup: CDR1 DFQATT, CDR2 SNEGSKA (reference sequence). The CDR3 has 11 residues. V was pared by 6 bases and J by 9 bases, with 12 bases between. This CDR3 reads CSAYPVSEQFF. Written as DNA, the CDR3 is TGCAGTGCGTATCCGGTTAGTGAGCAGTTCTTC.

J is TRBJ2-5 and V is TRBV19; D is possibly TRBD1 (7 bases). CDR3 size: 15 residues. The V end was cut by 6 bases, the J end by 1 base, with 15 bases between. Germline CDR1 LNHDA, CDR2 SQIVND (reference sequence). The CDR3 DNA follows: TGTGCCAGTAGCCGCGGGACAGCCCGCCAAGAGACCCAGTACTTC. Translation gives CASSRGTARQETQYF.

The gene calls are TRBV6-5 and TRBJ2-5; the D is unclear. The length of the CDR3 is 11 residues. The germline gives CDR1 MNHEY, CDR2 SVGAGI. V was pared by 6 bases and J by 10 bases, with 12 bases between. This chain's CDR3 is CASSQVPDQYF. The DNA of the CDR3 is TGTGCCAGCAGCCAAGTCCCCGACCAGTACTTC.

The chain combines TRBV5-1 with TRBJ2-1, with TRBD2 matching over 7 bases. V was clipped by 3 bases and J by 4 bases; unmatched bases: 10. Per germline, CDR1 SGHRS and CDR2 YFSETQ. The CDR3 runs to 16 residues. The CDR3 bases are TGCGCCAGCAGCTACAACGGATTAGCGGGTTACAATGAGCAGTTCTTC. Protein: CASSYNGLAGYNEQFF.

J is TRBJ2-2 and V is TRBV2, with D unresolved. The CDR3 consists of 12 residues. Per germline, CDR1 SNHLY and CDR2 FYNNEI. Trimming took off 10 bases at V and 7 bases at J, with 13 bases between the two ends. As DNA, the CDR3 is TGTGCCATCTTCAAGGGCAGCGGGGAGCTGTTTTTT. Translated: CAIFKGSGELFF.

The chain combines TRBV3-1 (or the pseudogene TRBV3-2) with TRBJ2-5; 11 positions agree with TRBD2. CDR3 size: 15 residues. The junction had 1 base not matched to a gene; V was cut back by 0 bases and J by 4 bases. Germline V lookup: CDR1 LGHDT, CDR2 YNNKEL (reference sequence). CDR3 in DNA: TGTGCCAGCAGCCAAGAACTAGCGGGAGCAGAGACCCAGTACTTC. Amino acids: CASSQELAGAETQYF.

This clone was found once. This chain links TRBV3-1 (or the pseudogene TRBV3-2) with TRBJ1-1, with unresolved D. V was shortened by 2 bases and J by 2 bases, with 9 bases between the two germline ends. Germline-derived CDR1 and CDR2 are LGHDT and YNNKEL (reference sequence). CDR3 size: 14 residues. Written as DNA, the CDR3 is TGTGCCAGCAGCCAACGCGGGGAAAACACTGAAGCTTTCTTT. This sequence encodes CASSQRGENTEAFF.

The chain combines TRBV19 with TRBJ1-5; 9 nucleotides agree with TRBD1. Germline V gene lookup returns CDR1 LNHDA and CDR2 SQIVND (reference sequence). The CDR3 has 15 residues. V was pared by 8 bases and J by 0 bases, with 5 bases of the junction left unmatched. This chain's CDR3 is CASRRQGDSNQPQHF. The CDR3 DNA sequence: TGTGCCAGTCGACGACAGGGGGATAGCAATCAGCCCCAGCATTTT. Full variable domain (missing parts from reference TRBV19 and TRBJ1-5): DGGITQSPKYLFRKEGQNVTLSCEQNLNHDAMYWYRQDPGQGLRLIYYSQIVNDFQKGDIAEGYSVSREKKESFPLTVTSAQKNPTAFYLCASRRQGDSNQPQHFGDGTRLSIL.

For the CDR3, the DNA is TGTGCTAGTGGTCCTGGAGGGGGCGGTGAAAAACTGTTTTTT. This sequence encodes CASGPGGGGEKLFF. This chain uses TRBV12-5 with TRBJ1-4; 7 nucleotides match TRBD1. The V gene end was trimmed by 5 bases and the J gene end by 7 bases; junction bases not matched to a gene: 7. This CDR3 has 14 residues. The germline gives CDR1 LGHNT, CDR2 FRNRAP.

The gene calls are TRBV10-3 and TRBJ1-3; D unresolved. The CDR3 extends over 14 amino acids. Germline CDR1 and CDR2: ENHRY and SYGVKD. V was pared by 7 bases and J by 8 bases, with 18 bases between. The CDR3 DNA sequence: TGTGCCATCAATCCCGAAGTTCCTTGGGACACCATATATTTT. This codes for CAINPEVPWDTIYF.

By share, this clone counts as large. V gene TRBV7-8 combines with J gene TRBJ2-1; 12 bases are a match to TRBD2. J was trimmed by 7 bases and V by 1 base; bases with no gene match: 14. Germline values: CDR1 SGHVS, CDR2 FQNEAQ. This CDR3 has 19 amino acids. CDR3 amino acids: CASSLELAGGPLRDNEQFF. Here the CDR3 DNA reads TGTGCCAGCAGCTTAGAACTAGCGGGAGGCCCCCTCCGGGATAATGAGCAGTTCTTC.

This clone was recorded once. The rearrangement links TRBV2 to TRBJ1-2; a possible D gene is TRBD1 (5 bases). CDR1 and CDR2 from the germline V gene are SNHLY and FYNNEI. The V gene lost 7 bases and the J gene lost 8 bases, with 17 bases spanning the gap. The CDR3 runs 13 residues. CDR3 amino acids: CASIPPAGRGYTF. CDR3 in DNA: TGTGCCAGCATCCCCCCGGCGGGGCGAGGCTACACCTTC.

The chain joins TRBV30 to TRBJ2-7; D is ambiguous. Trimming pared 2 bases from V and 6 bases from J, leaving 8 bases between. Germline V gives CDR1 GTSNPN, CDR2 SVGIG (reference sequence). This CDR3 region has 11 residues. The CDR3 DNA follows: TGTGCCTGGAGTTGGGCTGGCGAGCAGTACTTC. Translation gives CAWSWAGEQYF.

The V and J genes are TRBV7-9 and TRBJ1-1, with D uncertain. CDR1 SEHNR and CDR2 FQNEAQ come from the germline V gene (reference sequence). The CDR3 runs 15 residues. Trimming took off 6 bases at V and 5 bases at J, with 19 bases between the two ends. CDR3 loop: CASSTGRERETEAFF. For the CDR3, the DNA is TGTGCCAGCAGTACCGGACGGGAAAGGGAGACTGAAGCTTTCTTT.

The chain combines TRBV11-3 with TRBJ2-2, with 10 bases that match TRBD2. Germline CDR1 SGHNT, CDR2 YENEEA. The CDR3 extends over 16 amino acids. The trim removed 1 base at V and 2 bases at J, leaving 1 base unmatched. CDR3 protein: CASSLALAGNTGELFF. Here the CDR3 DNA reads TGTGCCAGCAGCTTAGCACTAGCGGGAAACACCGGGGAGCTGTTTTTT.

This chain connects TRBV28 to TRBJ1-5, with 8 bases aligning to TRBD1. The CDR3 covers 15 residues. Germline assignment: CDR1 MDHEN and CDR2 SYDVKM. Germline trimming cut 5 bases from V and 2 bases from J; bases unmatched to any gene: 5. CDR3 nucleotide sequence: TGTGCCAGCAGTCCGCAGGGGGCTCGCAATCAGCCCCAGCATTTT. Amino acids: CASSPQGARNQPQHF.

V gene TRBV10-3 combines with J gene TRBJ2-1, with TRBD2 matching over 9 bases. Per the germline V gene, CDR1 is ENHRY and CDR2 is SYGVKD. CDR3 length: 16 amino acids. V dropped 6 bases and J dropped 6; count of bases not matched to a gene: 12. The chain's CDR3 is CAISAKRLAATNEQFF. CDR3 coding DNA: TGTGCCATCAGCGCAAAGAGACTAGCGGCTACCAATGAGCAGTTCTTC.

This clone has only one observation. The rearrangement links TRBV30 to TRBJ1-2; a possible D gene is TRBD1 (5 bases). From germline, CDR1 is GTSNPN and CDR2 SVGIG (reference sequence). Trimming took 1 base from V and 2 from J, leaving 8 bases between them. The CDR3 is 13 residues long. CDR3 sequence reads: CAWSEGKNYGYTF. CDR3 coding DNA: TGTGCCTGGAGTGAGGGGAAAAACTATGGCTACACCTTC. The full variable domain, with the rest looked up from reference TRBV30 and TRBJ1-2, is SQTIHQWPATLVQPVGSPLSLECTVEGTSNPNLYWYRQAAGRGLQLLFYSVGIGQISSEVPQNLSASRPQDRQFILSSKKLLLSDSGFYLCAWSEGKNYGYTFGSGTRLTVV.

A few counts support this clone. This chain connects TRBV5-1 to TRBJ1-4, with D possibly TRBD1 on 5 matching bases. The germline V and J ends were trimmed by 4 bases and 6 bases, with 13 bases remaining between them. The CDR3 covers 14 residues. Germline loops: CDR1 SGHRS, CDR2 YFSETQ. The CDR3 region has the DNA TGCGCCAGCAGCGAAGTCTGGGGGGATGAAAAACTGTTTTTT. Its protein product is CASSEVWGDEKLFF.

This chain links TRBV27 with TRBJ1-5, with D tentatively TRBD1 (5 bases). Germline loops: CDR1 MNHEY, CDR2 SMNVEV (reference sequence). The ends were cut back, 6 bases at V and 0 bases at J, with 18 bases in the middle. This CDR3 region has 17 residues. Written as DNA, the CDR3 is TGTGCCAGCAGCCGGAGTAGCGGGGGGACTAGCAATCAGCCCCAGCATTTT. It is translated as CASSRSSGGTSNQPQHF.